This TCR beta chain was documented in a study of metastatic and nonmetastatic thyroid tumors (dated by TCRdb to about 2020). General notes on the study: The researchers compared repertoires between peripheral blood samples and tumor or nodule tissue samples from patients with malignant or benign thyroid disease. What the research found in general, with its limitations: In both blood and tumor samples, malignant tumors were reported to have significantly higher TCR beta diversity than benign nodules.

Libraries were made using PCR. The listed sequencing device is Illumina HiSeq 4000. The TCR beta-chain CDR3 region of each patient was profiled by high-throughput sequencing. The authors' pipeline ran thus. CDR3 differences across clinicopathological groups were used to build a classifier for discriminating distant-metastatic papillary thyroid cancer patients. The Shannon index was used to measure repertoire diversity, and the Morisita-Horn index was used to measure how similar tumor and blood repertoires were. TCRdb reworked the public reads: Q25 trimming with fastp, MiXCR clone assembly, productive beta chains retained. V and J calls and clone size were set by TCRdb, not the authors. The sample table holds approximately 32,000 clones, of which 20% to 25% were seen once. Of the sample, approximately 3% falls within the top ten clones. This clone was observed many times. Its antigen is currently not known. There are no base qualities to consult, and no much larger clone falls within one base.

Before undergoing thyroid surgery, none of the patients had been given any kind of treatment. Using T-cell receptor beta sequencing, the researchers looked back retrospectively at clinical samples from patients, gathered between the early 2010s and the late 2010s. The specimen sequenced was tumor tissue. This clonotype originated in a male donor with papillary thyroid cancer or a benign thyroid nodule (not recorded which). Some clones in this sample may be carry-over from other donors' samples.

The nucleotides are TGTGCCTGGTTAGGACCGAATGGGGTAGTGAACACTGAAGCTTTCTTT. Its product reads: CAWLGPNGVVNTEAFF. Recombination joined TRBV30 with TRBJ1-1; the D segment cannot be called with confidence. V sheds 5 bases and J sheds 0 bases, leaving 19 bases between their ends. From the cysteine through the phenylalanine, the CDR3 covers 16 amino acids. The CDR3 DNA has 48 bases and is translated from base 1. CDR1 and CDR2 are drawn from the germline V gene (reference sequence): GTSNPN, SVGIG.